These 30 T cell receptor beta chains came from one sample sequenced in a study of OX40 agonist ivuxolimab in advanced cancers. The repertoire was sequenced with immunoSEQ multiplex PCR; TCRdb's copy has only in-frame clones and lacks some. The profile shows some 98,000 clones, around 90% of them singletons. The sequences come from CD4+ or CD8+ T cells sorted from blood, collected in a trial of the OX40 agonist ivuxolimab. Receptors were obtained from an adult with an advanced solid tumor such as melanoma, head and neck, liver or kidney cancer.

In this sample, this clone turned up a few times. This sequence joins TRBV7-8 and TRBJ2-7; the D gene is possibly TRBD1 (5 bases). The CDR3 sequence is 13 residues long. V was shortened by 2 bases and J by 1 base, with 6 bases between the two germline ends. Germline CDR1 and CDR2: SGHVS and FQNEAQ. The CDR3 sequence: CASSLRGSYEQYF. CDR3 sequence (DNA): TGTGCCAGCAGCTTAAGGGGTTCCTACGAGCAGTACTTC.

This sequence joins TRBV9 and TRBJ1-1, with D perhaps TRBD1 (6 bases). V was clipped by 0 bases and J by 1 base, with 16 bases between them. This CDR3 is built from 17 residues. Germline CDR1 reads SGDLS; CDR2 reads YYNGEE. In DNA, the CDR3 is TGTGCCAGCAGCGTAGCAACAGGGTTTGACCCGAACACTGAAGCTTTCTTT. Protein product: CASSVATGFDPNTEAFF.

V gene TRBV5-4 combines with J gene TRBJ1-2, with 9 bases that match TRBD1. Germline CDR1 reads SGHNT; CDR2 reads YYREEE (reference sequence). The CDR3 is 15 amino acids. V dropped 6 bases and J dropped 3; count of bases not matched to a gene: 9. CDR3 region: CASTLNRGQDYGYTF. For the CDR3, the DNA is TGTGCCAGCACCCTCAACAGGGGGCAGGACTATGGCTACACCTTC.

The chain employs TRBV10-3 and TRBJ2-3, with 12 bases aligning to TRBD2. Germline V gene data show CDR1 as ENHRY and CDR2 as SYGVKD. V was clipped by 10 bases and J by 4 bases; unmatched bases: 15. The CDR3 has 17 amino acids. CDR3 coding DNA: TGTGCCACCGTGCTAGCGGGGGGGCAGGTTTCATCAGATACGCAGTATTTT. The encoded protein is CATVLAGGQVSSDTQYF.

This clone has just one count. The chain uses TRBV29-1 and TRBJ2-2; 11 bases are shared with TRBD2. Trimming cost V 4 bases and J 5 bases; bases outside gene matches: 9. Germline V lookup: CDR1 SQVTM, CDR2 ANQGSEA. This CDR3 is built from 16 residues. DNA for the CDR3: TGCAGCGTTGTAGCGGGGGGGCCTGCGTTGACCGGGGAGCTGTTTTTT. It is translated as CSVVAGGPALTGELFF.

This clone came up once. The J gene is TRBJ2-2, the V gene TRBV7-3, with TRBD2 matching over 9 bases. The CDR3 loop spans 18 amino acids. J gave up 5 bases and V 3 bases, and 13 bases lay outside the gene matches. From germline, CDR1 is SGHTA and CDR2 FQGTGA. CDR3 in amino acids: CASSFLAGDIRGTGELFF. Here the CDR3 DNA reads TGTGCCAGCAGCTTCTTAGCGGGGGACATCCGAGGAACCGGGGAGCTGTTTTTT.

The chain carries TRBV10-3 and TRBJ2-7; TRBD1 is a possible D gene (7 bases). Trimming took off 11 bases at V and 4 bases at J, with 24 bases between the two ends. This CDR3 is built from 15 residues. The germline V gene encodes CDR1 ENHRY and CDR2 SYGVKD. The CDR3 region has the DNA TGTGCCGGCCCAGGGGGACTCTGGACTCTGTACGAGCAGTACTTC. Translating it yields CAGPGGLWTLYEQYF.

The chain joins TRBV7-9 to TRBJ1-4; no clear D. This CDR3 contains 16 residues. From germline, CDR1 is SEHNR and CDR2 FQNEAQ (reference sequence). Between the trimmed V and J ends, which lost 1 base and 1 base, there was a span of 10 bases. The CDR3 region has the DNA TGTGCCAGCAGCTTAGGACTCCCCCGAACTAATGAAAAACTGTTTTTT. Protein sequence: CASSLGLPRTNEKLFF.

The chain is built from TRBV2 and TRBJ1-2; maybe TRBD1 (5 bases). Germline V gene data show CDR1 as SNHLY and CDR2 as FYNNEI. The CDR3 is 12 residues long. V was trimmed by 5 bases and J by 6 bases, leaving 10 bases between them. CDR3 protein: CASSTQGNGYTF. The CDR3 nucleotides read TGTGCCAGCAGTACCCAGGGCAATGGCTACACCTTC.

The count of this clone is one. CDR3: CASGLIGQGEAFF. The CDR3 nucleotides are TGTGCTAGTGGTTTGATCGGACAGGGGGAAGCTTTCTTT. The chain links TRBV12-5 to TRBJ1-1; the match to TRBD1 covers 9 bases. The CDR3 totals 13 residues. Germline V gene lookup returns CDR1 LGHNT and CDR2 FRNRAP. V lost 2 bases to trimming and J lost 8 bases; unmatched junction nucleotides: 3.

This clone has only one observation. CDR3 protein: CAIRIGLAGGQEQFF. The DNA of the CDR3 is TGTGCCATCAGGATCGGACTAGCGGGGGGGCAAGAGCAGTTCTTC. The chain joins TRBV10-3 to TRBJ2-1, with 15 bases matching TRBD2. The V and J ends lost 6 bases and 10 bases, in that order; junction bases with no gene match: 7. Germline-derived CDR1 and CDR2 are ENHRY and SYGVKD. The CDR3 has 15 amino acids.

This clone was counted between two and nine times. This CDR3 reads CASSESQGNGYTF. CDR3 DNA: TGTGCCAGCAGTGAATCGCAGGGCAATGGCTACACCTTC. This chain uses TRBV6-1 with TRBJ1-2; D perhaps matches TRBD1 (5 bases). The ends were cut back, 2 bases at V and 6 bases at J, with 10 bases in the middle. The CDR3 runs to 13 residues. Germline V gives CDR1 MNHNS, CDR2 SASEGT.

The V and J genes are TRBV19 and TRBJ1-2; maybe TRBD1 (5 bases). This CDR3 region has 17 residues. Germline values: CDR1 LNHDA, CDR2 SQIVND (reference sequence). Trimming shortened V by 7 bases and J by 0 bases, and 21 bases separated the two germline ends. The CDR3 DNA sequence: TGTGCCAGTACCTTCGGACGGGGCAAACTAGCTAACTATGGCTACACCTTC. The encoded protein is CASTFGRGKLANYGYTF.

The V and J genes are TRBV5-1 and TRBJ2-5; 9 bases line up with TRBD1. The V and J ends lost 7 bases and 3 bases, in that order; junction bases with no gene match: 7. Germline-derived CDR1 and CDR2 are SGHRS and YFSETQ. The CDR3 consists of 14 residues. The CDR3 loop reads CASGQGNKEETQYF. The CDR3 DNA reads TGCGCCAGCGGACAGGGGAACAAAGAAGAGACCCAGTACTTC.

This sequence joins TRBV19 and TRBJ2-3; 11 bases map to TRBD2. V lost 6 bases to trimming and J lost 2 bases; unmatched junction nucleotides: 7. In germline, CDR1 is LNHDA, CDR2 SQIVND (reference sequence). The CDR3 has 16 residues. In nucleotides, the CDR3 is TGTGCCAGTAGCAGACTAGCGGGGCGCCCCACAGATACGCAGTATTTT. Translated, it gives CASSRLAGRPTDTQYF.

This sequence joins TRBV5-1 and TRBJ2-7, with a possible D match to TRBD2 (5 bases). There are 14 residues in the CDR3. V was pared by 2 bases and J by 2 bases, with 11 bases between. Germline V gene lookup returns CDR1 SGHRS and CDR2 YFSETQ. In DNA, the CDR3 is TGCGCCAGCAGCTTATCACCCGGGGCCTACGAGCAGTACTTC. Translating it yields CASSLSPGAYEQYF.

Here the CDR3 DNA reads TGTGCCAGTAGTATAGGGACAGGGCTTAATCAGCCCCAGCATTTT. Protein: CASSIGTGLNQPQHF. The rearrangement uses TRBV19 and TRBJ1-5; 8 nucleotides agree with TRBD1. The CDR3 length is 15 residues. Germline assignment: CDR1 LNHDA and CDR2 SQIVND (reference sequence). V dropped 1 base and J dropped 4; count of bases not matched to a gene: 3. The full variable domain, with the rest looked up from reference TRBV19 and TRBJ1-5, is DGGITQSPKYLFRKEGQNVTLSCEQNLNHDAMYWYRQDPGQGLRLIYYSQIVNDFQKGDIAEGYSVSREKKESFPLTVTSAQKNPTAFYLCASSIGTGLNQPQHFGDGTRLSIL.

The CDR3 nucleotides read TGTGCCAGCAGTCCGCTTCGGTCAGGGCACGGAGAGCAGTTCTTC. Translating it yields CASSPLRSGHGEQFF. The chain recombines TRBV7-3 with TRBJ2-1; D is possibly TRBD1 (5 bases). V was cut by 6 bases and J by 10 bases, with 22 bases left in between. CDR1 is SGHTA, CDR2 FQGTGA, per germline. The CDR3 covers 15 residues.

This chain joins TRBV7-8 and TRBJ1-5, with a possible D match to TRBD1 (6 bases). CDR1 and CDR2 from the germline V gene are SGHVS and FQNEAQ. V was cut by 3 bases and J by 1 base, with 13 bases left in between. The CDR3 length is 16 residues. The CDR3 DNA reads as TGTGCCAGCAGCTTGGTGGGGGCGCCGAGCAATCAGCCCCAGCATTTT. This gives the protein CASSLVGAPSNQPQHF.

This rearrangement joins TRBV7-9 to TRBJ2-3; D gene ambiguous. The V gene's germline CDR1 is SEHNR and CDR2 FQNEAQ (reference sequence). The V and J ends lost 1 base and 0 bases respectively, with 8 bases between them. CDR3 size: 15 residues. The CDR3 spells CASSLDGRSTDTQYF. The DNA of the CDR3 is TGTGCCAGCAGCTTAGACGGACGAAGCACAGATACGCAGTATTTT.

The chain couples TRBV2 to TRBJ2-3; D might be TRBD1 (5 bases). CDR3 length: 13 residues. Germline V gene lookup returns CDR1 SNHLY and CDR2 FYNNEI. The germline V and J ends were trimmed by 9 bases and 0 bases, with 10 bases remaining between them. This chain's CDR3 is CARQVGSTDTQYF. Here the CDR3 DNA reads TGTGCCAGACAGGTTGGAAGCACAGATACGCAGTATTTT.

The chain employs TRBV7-2 and TRBJ2-5; 7 positions match TRBD2. V gave up 2 bases and J gave up 3 bases; unmatched junction bases: 9. The germline gives CDR1 SGHTA, CDR2 FQGNSA. The CDR3 runs to 16 residues. The CDR3 region is CASSLRALAPEETQYF. The CDR3 DNA follows: TGTGCCAGCAGCTTAAGGGCACTAGCGCCCGAAGAGACCCAGTACTTC. The full variable domain, in which reference TRBV7-2 and TRBJ2-5 provide the parts outside the CDR3, is GAGVSQSPSNKVTEKGKDVELRCDPISGHTALYWYRQSLGQGLEFLIYFQGNSAPDKSGLPSDRFSAERTGGSVSTLTIQRTQQEDSAVYLCASSLRALAPEETQYFGPGTRLLVL.

The chain carries TRBV7-2 and TRBJ2-7, with 7 bases aligning to TRBD2. The CDR3 spans 14 residues. Germline CDR1 and CDR2: SGHTA and FQGNSA. The junction had 5 bases not matched to a gene; V was cut back by 0 bases and J by 6 bases. The CDR3 loop is CASSLAVSGGEQYF. DNA for the CDR3: TGTGCCAGCAGCTTAGCTGTCTCGGGGGGCGAGCAGTACTTC.

The V and J genes are TRBV19 and TRBJ1-1; no firm D call. This CDR3 contains 12 residues. V was shortened by 3 bases and J by 0 bases, with 2 bases between the two germline ends. The germline CDR1 and CDR2 sequences are LNHDA and SQIVND (reference sequence). The CDR3 reads CASSIVNTEAFF. The CDR3 bases are TGTGCCAGTAGTATCGTGAACACTGAAGCTTTCTTT.

This chain links TRBV18 with TRBJ1-2, with D perhaps matching TRBD1 (6 bases). V lost 2 bases and J 4 bases, leaving 11 bases between the germline ends. The CDR3 consists of 14 residues. Germline lookup yields CDR1 KGHSH and CDR2 LQKENI. In DNA form, the CDR3 reads TGTGCCAGCTCACCATCGAGGACAGCCTATGGCTACACCTTC. It encodes CASSPSRTAYGYTF.

This sequence joins TRBV5-1 and TRBJ1-4; a weak D match, TRBD1 (5 bases). Germline assignment: CDR1 SGHRS and CDR2 YFSETQ. This CDR3 contains 17 residues. Trimming took 0 bases from V and 6 from J, leaving 18 bases between them. The CDR3 loop is CASSLAEMTVSYEKLFF. Here the CDR3 DNA reads TGCGCCAGCAGCTTGGCGGAAATGACAGTCAGCTATGAAAAACTGTTTTTT.

The chain carries TRBV19 and TRBJ1-2, with a tentative D call TRBD1 (6 bases). The CDR3 length is 11 residues. The germline gives CDR1 LNHDA, CDR2 SQIVND (reference sequence). V lost 4 bases, J lost 8 bases, and 8 bases lay in between. For the CDR3, the DNA is TGTGCCAGTAGTACCAGGGGCGGCTACACCTTC. It is translated as CASSTRGGYTF.

V and J are TRBV9 and TRBJ1-6, with a possible D match to TRBD1 (5 bases). This CDR3 comprises 16 residues. From germline, CDR1 is SGDLS and CDR2 YYNGEE. V dropped 4 bases and J dropped 1 base, with 12 bases sitting between them. The CDR3 loop reads CASSLLGGSYNSPLHF. The CDR3 DNA reads TGTGCCAGCAGCCTCCTGGGGGGTTCCTATAATTCACCCCTCCACTTT. Full variable domain (rest looked up from reference TRBV9 and TRBJ1-6): DSGVTQTPKHLITATGQRVTLRCSPRSGDLSVYWYQQSLDQGLQFLIQYYNGEERAKGNILERFSAQQFPDLHSELNLSSLELGDSALYFCASSLLGGSYNSPLHFGNGTRLTVT.

The rearrangement uses TRBV30 and TRBJ2-7; TRBD1 matches at 9 bases. The CDR3 runs 14 residues. V was pared by 8 bases and J by 1 base, with 9 bases of the junction left unmatched. Germline V gives CDR1 GTSNPN, CDR2 SVGIG (reference sequence). CDR3 in DNA: TGTGCCGGCAAGGGGGACAGGGCATCCTACGAGCAGTACTTC. Translation: CAGKGDRASYEQYF.

The chain carries TRBV27 and TRBJ1-5; no firm D call. CDR1 and CDR2 from the germline V gene are MNHEY and SMNVEV (reference sequence). The CDR3 totals 16 residues. V was shortened by 0 bases and J by 2 bases, with 11 bases between the two germline ends. The CDR3 DNA is TGTGCCAGCAGTTTATCGACCACCGGGGGCAATCAGCCCCAGCATTTT. Translation gives CASSLSTTGGNQPQHF.